The sequence of this T cell receptor (beta chain) was determined in a study of cytomegalovirus exposure and HLA in healthy donors. Whole-study findings and limits: There were some public TCRs occurring in many donors, but most TCR sequences were rare. Upon later analysis, HLA-associated TCR beta chains proved more clonally expanded than other, equally common chains. The study labeled under 200 TCR beta chains cytomegalovirus-associated. Per a prior analysis, the majority of TCR beta V segments were productive roughly 87% or roughly 30% of the time.

This clone was seen more than once but under ten times. What it recognizes is unknown. Amplification used 60 Vbeta primers and 13 Jbeta primers. The assay was immunoSEQ multiplex PCR, and TCRdb's table has in-frame clones only and misses some. The table has more than 90,000 clones, approximately 77% seen once; the top ten hold around 5.2%. The CDR3 totals 15 residues. CDR1 LGHNA and CDR2 YNFKEQ come from the germline V gene. J lost 6 bases, V lost 0 bases, and 7 bases had no gene match. Sequences were obtained from PBMCs. This receptor was identified in a man aged 45-60 years in good health and CMV-seropositive. The rearrangement uses TRBV4-2 and TRBJ2-7; TRBD1 agrees at 8 bases. CDR3 sequence (DNA): TGTGCCAGCAGCCAAGAATGGACAGGGCCCCGCGAGCAGTACTTC. This encodes CASSQEWTGPREQYF.